These 7 T cell receptor beta chains came from one sample sequenced in a study of low-dose radiotherapy and immunotherapy resistance in tumors. Alpha- and beta-chain coverage of first-strand cDNA came from TRAV- and TRBV-specific primers. It was with a constant-region primer and a V-primer adapter that TCRs were amplified over about 19 PCR cycles. TCRdb reprocessed the reads via MiXCR and lists one record per CDR3 protein. In the table there are fewer than 90,000 distinct CDR3 sequences, around 29% of which are singletons. Time point of the sample: before trial treatment. The starting material was PBMCs, obtained before treatment. The receptors come from a female donor with ovarian cancer.

This clonotype appeared many times. The J gene is TRBJ2-1, the V gene TRBV5-4; TRBD1 or TRBD2 may be the D gene (5 bases each). This CDR3 region has 15 residues. With 4 bases removed from V and 7 bases from J, the gap between germline ends came to 18 bases. Germline V gene data show CDR1 as SGHNT and CDR2 as YYREEE (reference sequence). As DNA, the CDR3 is TGTGCCAGCAGCCATCCGGGACCCTCAGCGAATGAGCAGTTCTTC. It specifies CASSHPGPSANEQFF.

Points on this clonotype: With only one base between it and a far larger clone, this is likely a read error. In nucleotides, the CDR3 is TGTGCCATCAGTGATAACTACGAGCAGTTCTTC. Amino acid sequence: CAISDNYEQFF. V is TRBV10-3 and J is TRBJ2-1; no reliable D call. Germline values: CDR1 ENHRY, CDR2 SYGVKD. This CDR3 has 11 amino acids. Trimming removed 3 bases at V and 10 bases at J, with 7 bases between.

CDR3 coding DNA: TGTGCCAGCAGCGGGTATGGTAGCGGGAGAAGAGAGCAGTTCTTC. It encodes CASSGYGSGRREQFF. The genes are TRBV9 and TRBJ2-1; TRBD2 matches 9 bases. The CDR3 totals 15 residues. V was clipped by 3 bases and J by 10 bases; unmatched bases: 11. CDR1 is SGDLS, CDR2 YYNGEE, per germline.

The V gene is TRBV28, the J gene TRBJ2-1; 7 bases agree with TRBD2. This CDR3 comprises 15 residues. Per the germline V gene, CDR1 is MDHEN and CDR2 is SYDVKM. V was pared by 9 bases and J by 2 bases, with 10 bases of the junction left unmatched. The CDR3 bases are TGTGCCAGTTCTGGGCGGGAGTCCCCCTACAATGAGCAGTTCTTC. Amino acids: CASSGRESPYNEQFF. Variable domain in full (rest from reference TRBV28 and TRBJ2-1): DVKVTQSSRYLVKRTGEKVFLECVQDMDHENMFWYRQDPGLGLRLIYFSYDVKMKEKGDIPEGYSVSREKKERFSLILESASTNQTSMYLCASSGRESPYNEQFFGPGTRLTVL.

This clonotype was counted many times. The rearrangement joins TRBV28 to TRBJ2-7, with D perhaps TRBD1 or TRBD2 (6 bases each). Trimming cost V 5 bases and J 2 bases, with 25 bases left between them. This CDR3 comprises 18 residues. Germline CDR1 reads MDHEN; CDR2 reads SYDVKM. The CDR3 DNA is TGTGCCAGCAGTCCCAACCGGGGGCCGGTTTTCCTACCCTACGAGCAGTACTTC. This encodes CASSPNRGPVFLPYEQYF.

The rearrangement uses TRBV7-8 and TRBJ1-4, with no clear D. Germline values: CDR1 SGHVS, CDR2 FQNEAQ. CDR3 length: 17 amino acids. V was cut by 5 bases and J by 0 bases, with 16 bases left in between. As DNA, the CDR3 is TGTGCCAGCAGCCCCCTACGAGTGTCCGCAACTAATGAAAAACTGTTTTTT. Protein: CASSPLRVSATNEKLFF.

This clonotype occurred a few times. The rearrangement links TRBV11-2 to TRBJ2-1; TRBD1 matches at 7 bases. The CDR3 runs to 13 residues. V shed 3 bases and J 6 bases; nucleotides not matched to a gene: 2. Germline CDR1 and CDR2: SGHAT and FQNNGV. The CDR3 DNA sequence: TGTGCCAGCAGCTTTAACAGGGGCAATGAGCAGTTCTTC. It translates to CASSFNRGNEQFF.